This T cell receptor (beta chain) was sequenced for a study of cytomegalovirus exposure and HLA in healthy donors. The study's findings and limits: Information on immune exposure was restricted to one variable (CMV serostatus). Certain indistinguishable V segments, among them TRBV6-2 and TRBV6-3, were excluded.

CDR1 and CDR2 (germline): KGHSH, LQKENI. The J segment lost 0 bases and the V segment lost 0 bases, leaving 5 bases of the junction unmatched. The CDR3 sequence is 16 residues long. Though nominally healthy at sampling, donors likely had unrecorded immune exposures. Both 60 Vbeta primers and 13 Jbeta primers went into the PCR. This table comes from immunoSEQ multiplex PCR, and its TCRdb copy is limited to in-frame clones, with some not included. The sample includes 170,000 or so clones, less than 90% of them seen just once. About this clone: What it binds is not known.

The sequenced material came from PBMCs. The chain combines TRBV18 with TRBJ2-7, with 7 bases lining up with TRBD1. The receptor was isolated from a boy under 10 years old in good health and CMV-seronegative. CDR3 sequence: CASSPPGNRGSYEQYF. In DNA form, the CDR3 reads TGTGCCAGCTCACCACCGGGGAACAGGGGCTCCTACGAGCAGTACTTC.